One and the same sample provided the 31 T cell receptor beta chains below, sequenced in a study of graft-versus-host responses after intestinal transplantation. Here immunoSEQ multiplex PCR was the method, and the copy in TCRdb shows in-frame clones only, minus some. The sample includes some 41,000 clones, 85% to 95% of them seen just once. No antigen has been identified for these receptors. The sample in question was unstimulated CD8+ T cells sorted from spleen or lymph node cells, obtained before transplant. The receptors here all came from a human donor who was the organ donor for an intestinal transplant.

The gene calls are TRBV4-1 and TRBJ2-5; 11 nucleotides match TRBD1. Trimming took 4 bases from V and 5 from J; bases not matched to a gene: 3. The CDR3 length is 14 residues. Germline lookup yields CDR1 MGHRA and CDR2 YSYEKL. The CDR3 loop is CASSLWTGGETQYF. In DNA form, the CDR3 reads TGCGCCAGCAGCCTATGGACAGGGGGCGAGACCCAGTACTTC.

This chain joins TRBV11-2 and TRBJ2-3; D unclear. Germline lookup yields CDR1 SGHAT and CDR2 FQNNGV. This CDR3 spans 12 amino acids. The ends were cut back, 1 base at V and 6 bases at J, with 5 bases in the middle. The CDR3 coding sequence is TGTGCCAGCAGCTTAGGCTTGGATACGCAGTATTTT. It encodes CASSLGLDTQYF.

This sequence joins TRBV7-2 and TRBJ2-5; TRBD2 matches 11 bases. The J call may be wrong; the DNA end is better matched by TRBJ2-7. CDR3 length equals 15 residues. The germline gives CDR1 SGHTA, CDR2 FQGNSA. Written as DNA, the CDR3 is TGTGCCAGCAGTTTCATAGCGGGGGGGCCCTACGAGCAGTACTTC. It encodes CASSFIAGGPYEQYF.

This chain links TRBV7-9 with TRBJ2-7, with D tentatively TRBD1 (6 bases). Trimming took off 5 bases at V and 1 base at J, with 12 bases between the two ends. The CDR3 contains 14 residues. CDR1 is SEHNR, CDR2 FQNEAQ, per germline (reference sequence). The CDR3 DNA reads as TGTGCCAGCAGCCAAAGGGGGTCATCCTACGAGCAGTACTTC. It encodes CASSQRGSSYEQYF. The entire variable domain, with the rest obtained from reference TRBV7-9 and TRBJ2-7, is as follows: DTGVSQNPRHKITKRGQNVTFRCDPISEHNRLYWYRQTLGQGPEFLTYFQNEAQLEKSRLLSDRFSAERPKGSFSTLEIQRTEQGDSAMYLCASSQRGSSYEQYFGPGTRLTVT.

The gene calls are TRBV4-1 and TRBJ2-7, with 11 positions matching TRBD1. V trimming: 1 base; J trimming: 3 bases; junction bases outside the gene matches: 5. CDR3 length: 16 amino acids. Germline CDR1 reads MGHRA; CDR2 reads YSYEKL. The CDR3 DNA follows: TGCGCCAGCAGCCAAGCCTCCGGGACAGGGGGCTACGAGCAGTACTTC. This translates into CASSQASGTGGYEQYF.

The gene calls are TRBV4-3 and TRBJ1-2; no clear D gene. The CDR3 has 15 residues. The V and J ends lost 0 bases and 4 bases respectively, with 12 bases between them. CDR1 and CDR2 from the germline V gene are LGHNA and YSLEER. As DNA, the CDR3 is TGCGCCAGCAGCCAAGATCTCAGGACTACCTATGGCTACACCTTC. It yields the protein CASSQDLRTTYGYTF.

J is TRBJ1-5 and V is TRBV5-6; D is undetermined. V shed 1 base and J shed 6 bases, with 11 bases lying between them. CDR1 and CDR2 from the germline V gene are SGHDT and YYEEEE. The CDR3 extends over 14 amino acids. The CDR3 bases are TGTGCCAGCAGCTTGTGGGGTTCCGGTCAGCCCCAGCATTTT. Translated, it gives CASSLWGSGQPQHF. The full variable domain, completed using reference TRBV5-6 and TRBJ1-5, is DAGVTQSPTHLIKTRGQQVTLRCSPKSGHDTVSWYQQALGQGPQFIFQYYEEEERQRGNFPDRFSGHQFPNYSSELNVNALLLGDSALYLCASSLWGSGQPQHFGDGTRLSIL.

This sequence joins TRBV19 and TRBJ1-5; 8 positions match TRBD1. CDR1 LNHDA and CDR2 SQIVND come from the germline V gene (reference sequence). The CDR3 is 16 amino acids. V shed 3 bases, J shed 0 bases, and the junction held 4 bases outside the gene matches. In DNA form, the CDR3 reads TGTGCCAGTAGTATCGGACAGGGTCTTAGCAATCAGCCCCAGCATTTT. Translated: CASSIGQGLSNQPQHF. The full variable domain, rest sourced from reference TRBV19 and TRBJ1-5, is DGGITQSPKYLFRKEGQNVTLSCEQNLNHDAMYWYRQDPGQGLRLIYYSQIVNDFQKGDIAEGYSVSREKKESFPLTVTSAQKNPTAFYLCASSIGQGLSNQPQHFGDGTRLSIL.

The CDR3 sequence is CASSLWGEQYF. The CDR3 DNA sequence: TGTGCCAGCAGCTTGTGGGGCGAGCAGTACTTC. This chain joins TRBV5-6 and TRBJ2-7; no reliable D call. CDR1 is SGHDT, CDR2 YYEEEE, per germline. V dropped 1 base and J dropped 6 bases, with 5 bases sitting between them. The CDR3 has 11 residues.

In DNA form, the CDR3 reads TGTGCCAGCCGTTCCCTAGCGGGGGGCCCTGAAGAGACCCAGTACTTC. Encoded protein: CASRSLAGGPEETQYF. The chain is built from TRBV27 and TRBJ2-5, with 11 bases that match TRBD2. Germline V gene data show CDR1 as MNHEY and CDR2 as SMNVEV (reference sequence). V lost 8 bases to trimming and J lost 3 bases; unmatched junction nucleotides: 11. This CDR3 is 16 amino acids long.

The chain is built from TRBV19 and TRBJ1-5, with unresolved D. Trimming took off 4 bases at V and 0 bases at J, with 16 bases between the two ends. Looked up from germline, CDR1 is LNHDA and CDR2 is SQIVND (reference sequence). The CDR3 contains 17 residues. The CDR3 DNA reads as TGTGCCAGTAGTAGTCTGATCCGGCTCTATAGCAATCAGCCCCAGCATTTT. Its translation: CASSSLIRLYSNQPQHF.

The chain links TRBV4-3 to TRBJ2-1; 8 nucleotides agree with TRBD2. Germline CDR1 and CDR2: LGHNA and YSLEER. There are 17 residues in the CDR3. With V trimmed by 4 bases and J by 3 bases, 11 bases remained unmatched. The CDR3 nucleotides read TGCGCCAGCAGCCCGTCCCCCGGGGGGGCAGGCTACAATGAGCAGTTCTTC. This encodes CASSPSPGGAGYNEQFF.

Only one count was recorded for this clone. The DNA for the CDR3 is TGTGCCAGCAGCGAGCCCCTAGCGGGCACAGATACGCAGTATTTT. It codes for CASSEPLAGTDTQYF. The genes are TRBV9 and TRBJ2-3; 7 bases line up with TRBD2. Germline V lookup: CDR1 SGDLS, CDR2 YYNGEE. Trimming cost V 3 bases and J 1 base; bases outside gene matches: 5. CDR3 size: 15 residues. The whole variable domain, remainder taken from reference TRBV9 and TRBJ2-3, is DSGVTQTPKHLITATGQRVTLRCSPRSGDLSVYWYQQSLDQGLQFLIQYYNGEERAKGNILERFSAQQFPDLHSELNLSSLELGDSALYFCASSEPLAGTDTQYFGPGTRLTVL.

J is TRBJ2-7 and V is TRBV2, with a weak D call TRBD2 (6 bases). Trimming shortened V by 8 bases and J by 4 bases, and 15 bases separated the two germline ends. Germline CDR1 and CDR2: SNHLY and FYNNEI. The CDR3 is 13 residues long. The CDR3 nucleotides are TGTGCCAGCGCCCAAGGAGGGCTGTACGAGCAGTACTTC. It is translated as CASAQGGLYEQYF. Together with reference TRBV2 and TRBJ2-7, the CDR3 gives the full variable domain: EPEVTQTPSHQVTQMGQEVILRCVPISNHLYFYWYRQILGQKVEFLVSFYNNEISEKSEIFDDQFSVERPDGSNFTLKIRSTKLEDSAMYFCASAQGGLYEQYFGPGTRLTVT.

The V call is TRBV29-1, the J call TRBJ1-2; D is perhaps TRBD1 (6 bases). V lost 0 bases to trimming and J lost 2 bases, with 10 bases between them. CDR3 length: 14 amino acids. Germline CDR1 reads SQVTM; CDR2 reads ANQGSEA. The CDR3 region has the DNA TGCAGCGTTGAAGACCGGGGGCAGAACTATGGCTACACCTTC. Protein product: CSVEDRGQNYGYTF. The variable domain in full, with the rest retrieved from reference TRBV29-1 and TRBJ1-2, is SAVISQKPSRDICQRGTSLTIQCQVDSQVTMMFWYRQQPGQSLTLIATANQGSEATYESGFVIDKFPISRPNLTFSTLTVSNMSPEDSSIYLCSVEDRGQNYGYTFGSGTRLTVV.

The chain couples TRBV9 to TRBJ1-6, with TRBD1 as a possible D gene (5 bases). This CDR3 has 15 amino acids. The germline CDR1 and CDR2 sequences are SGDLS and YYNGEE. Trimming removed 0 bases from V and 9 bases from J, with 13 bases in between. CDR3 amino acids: CASSVEGEVVSPLHF. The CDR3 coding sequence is TGTGCCAGCAGCGTAGAAGGGGAGGTAGTTTCACCCCTCCACTTT. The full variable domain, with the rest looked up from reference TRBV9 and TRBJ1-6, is DSGVTQTPKHLITATGQRVTLRCSPRSGDLSVYWYQQSLDQGLQFLIQYYNGEERAKGNILERFSAQQFPDLHSELNLSSLELGDSALYFCASSVEGEVVSPLHFGNGTRLTVT.

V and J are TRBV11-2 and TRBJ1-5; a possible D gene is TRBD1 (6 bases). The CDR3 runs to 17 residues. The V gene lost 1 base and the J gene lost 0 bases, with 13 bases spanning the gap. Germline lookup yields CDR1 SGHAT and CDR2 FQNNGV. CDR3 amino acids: CASSLVGQGNSNQPQHF. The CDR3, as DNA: TGTGCCAGCAGCTTAGTGGGGCAGGGGAATAGCAATCAGCCCCAGCATTTT.

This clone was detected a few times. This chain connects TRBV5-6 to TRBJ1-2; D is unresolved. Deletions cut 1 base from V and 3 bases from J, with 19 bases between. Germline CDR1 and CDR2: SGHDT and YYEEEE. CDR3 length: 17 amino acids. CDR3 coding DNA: TGTGCCAGCAGCTTGTCTGTACCGTCAGGACGTGACTATGGCTACACCTTC. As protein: CASSLSVPSGRDYGYTF.

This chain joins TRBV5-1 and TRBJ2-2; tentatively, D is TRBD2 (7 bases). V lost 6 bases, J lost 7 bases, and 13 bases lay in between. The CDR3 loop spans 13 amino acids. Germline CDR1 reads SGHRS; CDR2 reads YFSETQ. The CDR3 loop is CASTSGGVGELFF. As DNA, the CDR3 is TGCGCCAGCACGTCGGGGGGCGTCGGGGAGCTGTTTTTT.

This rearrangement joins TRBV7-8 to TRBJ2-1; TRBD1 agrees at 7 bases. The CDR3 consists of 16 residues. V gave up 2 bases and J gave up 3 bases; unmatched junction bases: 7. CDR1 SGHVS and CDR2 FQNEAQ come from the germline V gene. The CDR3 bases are TGTGCCAGCAGCTTACCCGGGACAGAAATCTACAATGAGCAGTTCTTC. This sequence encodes CASSLPGTEIYNEQFF.

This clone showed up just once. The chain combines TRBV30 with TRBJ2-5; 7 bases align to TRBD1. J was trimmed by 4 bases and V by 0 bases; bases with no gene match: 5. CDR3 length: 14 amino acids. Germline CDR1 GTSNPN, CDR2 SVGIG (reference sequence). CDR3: CAWSVRQGGETQYF. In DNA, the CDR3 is TGTGCCTGGAGTGTACGACAGGGTGGAGAGACCCAGTACTTC.

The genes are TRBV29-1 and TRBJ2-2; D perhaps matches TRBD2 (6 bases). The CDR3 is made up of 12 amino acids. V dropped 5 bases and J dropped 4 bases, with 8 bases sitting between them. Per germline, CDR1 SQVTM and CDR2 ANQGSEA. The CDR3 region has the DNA TGCAGCGTTAGAGCGGGCACCGGGGAGCTGTTTTTT. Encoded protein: CSVRAGTGELFF.

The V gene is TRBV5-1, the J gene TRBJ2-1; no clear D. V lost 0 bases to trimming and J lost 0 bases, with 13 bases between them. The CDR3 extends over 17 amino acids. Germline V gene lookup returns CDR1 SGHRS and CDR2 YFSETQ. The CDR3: CASSLDKASSSYNEQFF. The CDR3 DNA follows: TGCGCCAGCAGCTTGGATAAAGCCTCGAGCTCCTACAATGAGCAGTTCTTC.

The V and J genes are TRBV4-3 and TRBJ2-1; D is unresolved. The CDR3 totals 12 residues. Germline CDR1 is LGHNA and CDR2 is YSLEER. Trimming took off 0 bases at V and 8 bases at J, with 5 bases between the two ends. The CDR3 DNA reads TGCGCCAGCAGCCAAGATCGTTATGAGCAGTTCTTC. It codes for CASSQDRYEQFF.

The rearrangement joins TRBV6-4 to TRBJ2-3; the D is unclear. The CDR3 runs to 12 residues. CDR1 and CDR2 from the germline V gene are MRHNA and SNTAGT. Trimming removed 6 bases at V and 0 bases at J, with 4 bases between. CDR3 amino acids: CASRASTDTQYF. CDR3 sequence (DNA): TGTGCCAGCAGGGCTAGCACAGATACGCAGTATTTT.

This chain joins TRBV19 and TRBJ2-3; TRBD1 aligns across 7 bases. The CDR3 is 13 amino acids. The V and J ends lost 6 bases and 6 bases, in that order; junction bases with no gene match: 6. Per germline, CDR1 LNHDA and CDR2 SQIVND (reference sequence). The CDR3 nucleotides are TGTGCCAGTAGGACAGGGTCTTTCGATACGCAGTATTTT. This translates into CASRTGSFDTQYF. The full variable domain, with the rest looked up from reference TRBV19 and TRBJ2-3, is DGGITQSPKYLFRKEGQNVTLSCEQNLNHDAMYWYRQDPGQGLRLIYYSQIVNDFQKGDIAEGYSVSREKKESFPLTVTSAQKNPTAFYLCASRTGSFDTQYFGPGTRLTVL.

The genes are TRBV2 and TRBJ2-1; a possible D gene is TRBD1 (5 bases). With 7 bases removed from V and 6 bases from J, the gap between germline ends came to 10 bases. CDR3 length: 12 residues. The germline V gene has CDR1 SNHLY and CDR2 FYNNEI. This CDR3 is CASMGQTNEQFF. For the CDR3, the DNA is TGTGCCAGCATGGGGCAGACCAATGAGCAGTTCTTC.

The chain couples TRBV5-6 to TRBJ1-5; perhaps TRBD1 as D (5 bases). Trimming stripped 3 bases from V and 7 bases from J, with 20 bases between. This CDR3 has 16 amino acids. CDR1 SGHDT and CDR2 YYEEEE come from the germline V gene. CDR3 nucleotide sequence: TGTGCCAGCAGCTCCGAACTGACAGACCCGGGGCAGCCCCAGCATTTT. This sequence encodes CASSSELTDPGQPQHF.

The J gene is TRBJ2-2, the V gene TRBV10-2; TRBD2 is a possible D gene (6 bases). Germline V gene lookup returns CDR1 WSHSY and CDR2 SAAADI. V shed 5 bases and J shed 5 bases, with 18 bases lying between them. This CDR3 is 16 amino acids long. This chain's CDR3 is CASSSPEGPATGELFF. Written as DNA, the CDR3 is TGCGCCAGCAGTTCGCCGGAGGGCCCGGCTACCGGGGAGCTGTTTTTT.

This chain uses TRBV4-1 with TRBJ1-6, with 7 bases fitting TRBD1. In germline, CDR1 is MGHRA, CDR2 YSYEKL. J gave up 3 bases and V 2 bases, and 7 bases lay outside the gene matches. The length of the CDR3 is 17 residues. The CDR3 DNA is TGCGCCAGCAGCCAATCCCTCGGACAGGTCTATAATTCACCCCTCCACTTT. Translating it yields CASSQSLGQVYNSPLHF.

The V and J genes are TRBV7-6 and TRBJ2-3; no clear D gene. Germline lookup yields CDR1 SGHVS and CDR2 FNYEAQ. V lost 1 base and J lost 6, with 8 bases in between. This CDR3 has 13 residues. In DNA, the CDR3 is TGTGCCAGCAGCTTAGGGTCCGGGGATACGCAGTATTTT. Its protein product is CASSLGSGDTQYF. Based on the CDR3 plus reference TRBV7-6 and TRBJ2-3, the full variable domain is GAGVSQSPRYKVTKRGQDVALRCDPISGHVSLYWYRQALGQGPEFLTYFNYEAQQDKSGLPNDRFSAERPEGSISTLTIQRTEQRDSAMYRCASSLGSGDTQYFGPGTRLTVL.